This T cell receptor (beta chain) was captured by sequencing in a study of T cell responses to AZD1222 COVID-19 vaccine (dated by TCRdb to about 2021). Regarding the research as a whole: Because spike-specific TCR depth and breadth did not differ between the two schedules, AZD1222 recipients who got a second dose at roughly 4 weeks were pooled with those who got a second dose at roughly 12 weeks. Trial participants were enrolled by age into 18-55, 56-69 and 70-plus year subgroups, with approximately 150, 28 and 58 TCR-sequenced participants respectively. TCR sequencing covered 233 trial participants: approximately 200 given two doses of AZD1222 and 26 given two doses of MenACWY control vaccine. Beyond this particular receptor, the publication reports: In the small 56-69-year group, the increase in depth fell short of significance, most likely because of low power. Reportedly, almost half of the unique spike-specific TCRs recognized epitopes lying outside the regions that are mutated in the B.1.351 and B.1.1.7 variants. Conclusions about previously exposed vaccinees are limited because only a handful of AZD1222 recipients were SARS-CoV-2 seropositive at baseline. A significant rise in spike-specific TCR breadth and depth was observed after two AZD1222 doses relative to day 0 and relative to MenACWY recipients. CD4 TCRs associated with the vaccine covered the entire spike protein, and the dominant responses were in regions 160-218 and 743-854. Participants were mostly white British and included more females than males, and it was suggested by the authors that clonal diversity may have been underestimated. Because no day 14 peak-response samples were available, repertoires were characterized only after the peak T cell response.

Based on the germline V gene, the CDR1 and CDR2 sequences are MGHRA and YSYEKL. V drops 4 bases and J drops 2 bases, leaving 15 bases in between. The CDR3 runs 16 amino acids, cysteine and phenylalanine included. Just the 48-base CDR3 DNA is kept, in frame starting at base 1. With respect to this clone: Its antigen specificity is not known. No base quality values were provided; no much bigger clone lies one nucleotide off.

The time point label of this sample denotes: baseline before first vaccination. Vaccinee samples came from UK trials COV001 and COV002, including a single-blind randomized controlled phase 2/3 trial of AZD1222 (ChAdOx1 nCoV-19) in healthy adults. For TCRbeta chain sequencing, PBMC samples from trial participants were taken at day 0 and at day 28 after the second dose. The CDR3 regions of human TCRbeta chains were analyzed by immunosequencing. The source study handled its data this way. Repertoire TCRs were checked for matches against a reference library of SARS-CoV-2-specific TCRs that had been generated using the MIRA antigen-specificity platform. Breadth was defined as the fraction of unique TCRs that were SARS-CoV-2-associated, and depth was defined as the fraction of total T cells that were SARS-CoV-2-associated. Using the MIRA data, each spike-specific TCR was mapped to the spike region that the TCR reacts to and placed in a CD4 or CD8 class. Log10-transformed breadth and depth values were compared by one-way ANOVA with Sidak's multiple comparisons tests. Here the immuneACCESS table is served through TCRdb, limited to in-frame sequences with V and J called. Missing clones are a known gap in these copies; in checked studies unresolved V genes cover under half, and the rest lacks a known reason. V, J and clone size derive from that table, while D and trimming were established from the DNA sequence. This sample holds tens of thousands of clones; more than 60% were observed only once. 6% to 7% of the sample lies in the top ten.

The TCR originated in an adult in good health. The chain is encoded by TRBV4-1 joined to TRBJ1-5, and the D gene may be TRBD1, 6 bases matching. This material consisted of peripheral blood, taken on day 0 of AZD1222 vaccination. The bases read TGCGCCAGCAGCCTCAAAGAGGGGGGCCGCAATCAGCCCCAGCATTTT. Translated, this is CASSLKEGGRNQPQHF.